This is a list of T cell receptor beta chains from one sample in a study of cytomegalovirus exposure and HLA in healthy donors. Profiling relied on immunoSEQ multiplex PCR, and the TCRdb table lists in-frame clones only, not all of them. Counted here are around 130,000 clones, over 75% occurring once; the ten biggest clones make up less than 6%. Sample: PBMCs. The receptors shown here come from a man between 18 and 29 years old in good health and CMV-seropositive. CDR3s leave out the opening cysteine and the closing phenylalanine or tryptophan. Fields, in order: V gene, CDR3 length, J gene, CDR3 protein.

v_gene: TRBV19
len: 11
j_gene: TRBJ2-3
CDR3aa: ASSTSSTDTQY

v_gene: TRBV5-1
len: 11
j_gene: TRBJ2-2
CDR3aa: ASSLTVTGELF

v_gene: TRBV7-2
len: 12
j_gene: TRBJ1-2
CDR3aa: ASSPPRVNYGYT

v_gene: TRBV7-9
len: 13
j_gene: TRBJ2-2
CDR3aa: ASSSPGLGTGELF

v_gene: TRBV4-1
len: 12
j_gene: TRBJ2-7
CDR3aa: ASSQGTGWLGQY

v_gene: TRBV25-1
len: 11
j_gene: TRBJ1-5
CDR3aa: ASSERGYQPQH

v_gene: TRBV11-1
len: 13
j_gene: TRBJ2-7
CDR3aa: ASSSPLLAGDEQY

v_gene: TRBV9
len: 11
j_gene: TRBJ2-1
CDR3aa: ASSVATYNEQF

v_gene: TRBV11-2
len: 13
j_gene: TRBJ2-1
CDR3aa: ASSSESGSYNEQF

v_gene: TRBV29-1
len: 12
j_gene: TRBJ2-7
CDR3aa: SVRPTGSSYEQY

v_gene: TRBV6-5
len: 13
j_gene: TRBJ1-4
CDR3aa: ASTNGGGRNEKLF

v_gene: TRBV11-2
len: 12
j_gene: TRBJ2-1
CDR3aa: ASSYDTRDNEQF

v_gene: TRBV28
len: 10
j_gene: TRBJ1-5
CDR3aa: ASSTPDQPQH

v_gene: TRBV7-9
len: 13
j_gene: TRBJ1-1
CDR3aa: ASSPPGTTLTEAF

v_gene: TRBV6-5
len: 13
j_gene: TRBJ1-2
CDR3aa: ASSYRGTDFYGYT

v_gene: TRBV5-5
len: 13
j_gene: TRBJ2-1
CDR3aa: ASSWGLASLNEQF

v_gene: TRBV7-2
len: 14
j_gene: TRBJ2-2
CDR3aa: ASSSWTSANTGELF

v_gene: TRBV4-2
len: 13
j_gene: TRBJ1-1
CDR3aa: ASSPEAMGNTEAF

v_gene: TRBV28
len: 14
j_gene: TRBJ1-2
CDR3aa: ASTPGTDYPLYGYT

v_gene: TRBV27
len: 12
j_gene: TRBJ2-1
CDR3aa: ASRGASGYNEQF

v_gene: TRBV15
len: 11
j_gene: TRBJ1-1
CDR3aa: ATSRDYNTEAF

v_gene: TRBV5-4
len: 11
j_gene: TRBJ1-1
CDR3aa: ASSLGGGQEAF

v_gene: TRBV2
len: 15
j_gene: TRBJ2-6
CDR3aa: ASTPTGIFGGANGLT

v_gene: TRBV7-9
len: 12
j_gene: TRBJ2-7
CDR3aa: ASSSGTTFLEQY

v_gene: TRBV28
len: 10
j_gene: TRBJ2-1
CDR3aa: ASSETRNEQF

v_gene: TRBV11-3
len: 15
j_gene: TRBJ2-1
CDR3aa: ASNIPSGRNSYNEQF

v_gene: TRBV2
len: 12
j_gene: TRBJ2-7
CDR3aa: ASIRDRLAYEQY

v_gene: TRBV4-1
len: 14
j_gene: TRBJ1-2
CDR3aa: ASSQPGQGNLDGYT

v_gene: TRBV5-1
len: 13
j_gene: TRBJ2-3
CDR3aa: ASSLEGGIGDTQY

v_gene: TRBV19
len: 12
j_gene: TRBJ2-7
CDR3aa: ASSQAGADYEQY

v_gene: TRBV6-6
len: 14
j_gene: TRBJ2-5
CDR3aa: ASSYPSGRVEETQY

v_gene: TRBV5-1
len: 13
j_gene: TRBJ1-1
CDR3aa: ASSVTGETNTEAF

v_gene: TRBV9
len: 13
j_gene: TRBJ2-7
CDR3aa: ASSPGQGPSYEQY

v_gene: TRBV9
len: 10
j_gene: TRBJ2-1
CDR3aa: ASSPTYNEQF

v_gene: TRBV5-5
len: 12
j_gene: TRBJ1-3
CDR3aa: ASSSIGGENTIY

v_gene: TRBV29-1
len: 15
j_gene: TRBJ2-1
CDR3aa: SVVGTSGRGAYNEQF

v_gene: TRBV18
len: 13
j_gene: TRBJ2-2
CDR3aa: ASSPDRGDTGELF

v_gene: TRBV10-3
len: 11
j_gene: TRBJ1-6
CDR3aa: AISPGTGGFLH